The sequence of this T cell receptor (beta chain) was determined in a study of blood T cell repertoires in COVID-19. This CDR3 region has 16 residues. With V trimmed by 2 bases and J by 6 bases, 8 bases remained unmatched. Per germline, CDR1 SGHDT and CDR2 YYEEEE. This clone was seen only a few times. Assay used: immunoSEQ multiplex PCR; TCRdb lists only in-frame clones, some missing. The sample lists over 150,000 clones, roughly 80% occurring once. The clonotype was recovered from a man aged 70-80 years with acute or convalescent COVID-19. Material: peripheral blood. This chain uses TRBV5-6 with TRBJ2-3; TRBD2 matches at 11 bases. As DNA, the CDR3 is TGTGCCAGCAGCTTACTAGCGGGGGCCCACGGGGATACGCAGTATTTT. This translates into CASSLLAGAHGDTQYF.